Below, 21 T cell receptor beta chains from the same sample are listed, as sequenced in a study of shared clonotypes between healthy human individuals. CD45RO-negative CD8 cells positively selected for CCR7 made up the naive population, which excluded terminally differentiated effector memory CD45RA+ cells. TCRdb's copy holds only in-frame clones and misses some; the assay was immunoSEQ multiplex PCR. The sample shows around 1.9 million clones, around 93% of them seen only once. Source material: naive CD8+ T cells from PBMCs. Every receptor here comes from a man aged 18 to 29 in good health. Some clones in this sample may be carry-over from other donors' samples.

The rearrangement joins TRBV5-6 to TRBJ2-7; the match to TRBD1 covers 11 bases. Germline CDR1 is SGHDT and CDR2 is YYEEEE. Trimming at V came to 5 bases and at J to 2 bases, leaving 3 bases not matched to a gene. This CDR3 spans 14 amino acids. The CDR3 DNA is TGTGCCAGCAGTGTGGGACAGGGGGCCTACGAGCAGTACTTC. It specifies CASSVGQGAYEQYF.

V is TRBV11-2 and J is TRBJ1-5; 8 nucleotides align to TRBD1. The CDR3 extends over 15 amino acids. V dropped 0 bases and J dropped 7; count of bases not matched to a gene: 5. Germline V lookup: CDR1 SGHAT, CDR2 FQNNGV. The CDR3 DNA sequence: TGTGCCAGCAGCTTAGATGGACAGGGAAACCAGCCCCAGCATTTT. It yields the protein CASSLDGQGNQPQHF.

This chain links TRBV6-1 with TRBJ2-2; D is possibly TRBD2 (6 bases). V dropped 3 bases and J dropped 3 bases, with 11 bases sitting between them. This CDR3 has 15 amino acids. CDR1 MNHNS and CDR2 SASEGT come from the germline V gene. CDR3 DNA: TGTGCCAGCAGTGACGAGCGGGTTTACACCGGGGAGCTGTTTTTT. It translates to CASSDERVYTGELFF.

This sequence joins TRBV6-5 and TRBJ2-7, with D possibly TRBD1 on 5 matching bases. V lost 8 bases, J lost 2 bases, and 16 bases lay in between. CDR1 and CDR2 from the germline V gene are MNHEY and SVGAGI. The CDR3 contains 14 residues. The CDR3 DNA reads as TGTGCCAGCCGAAAAGGGGCAGACCCCTACGAGCAGTACTTC. This sequence encodes CASRKGADPYEQYF.

The V gene is TRBV6-1, the J gene TRBJ2-7; TRBD2 matches at 7 bases. CDR1 is MNHNS and CDR2 is SASEGT in the germline V gene. CDR3 size: 12 residues. The trim removed 10 bases at V and 4 bases at J, leaving 7 bases unmatched. The CDR3 DNA reads as TGTGCCACACGGTGGGGGGGGTACGAGCAGTACTTC. This gives the protein CATRWGGYEQYF.

The J gene is TRBJ1-1, the V gene TRBV2, with D uncertain. The CDR3 consists of 10 residues. Germline CDR1 reads SNHLY; CDR2 reads FYNNEI. CDR3 amino acids: CAVRPAEAFF. CDR3 DNA sequence: TGTGCGGTAAGGCCCGCTGAAGCTTTCTTT.

The chain joins TRBV28 to TRBJ1-2; D might be TRBD1 (5 bases). The CDR3 consists of 14 residues. Between the trimmed V and J ends, which lost 6 bases and 6 bases, there was a span of 17 bases. CDR1 and CDR2 from the germline V gene are MDHEN and SYDVKM. This chain's CDR3 is CASRLGEGADGYTF. The CDR3 DNA reads as TGTGCCAGCAGATTGGGGGAAGGGGCTGATGGCTACACCTTC.

The genes are TRBV27 and TRBJ2-7; 8 nucleotides match TRBD2. This CDR3 is built from 16 residues. V lost 4 bases and J lost 4; bases outside the gene matches: 12. Germline V gene data show CDR1 as MNHEY and CDR2 as SMNVEV (reference sequence). CDR3 loop: CASSSWAGAGGYEQYF. The CDR3 DNA sequence: TGTGCCAGCAGTTCCTGGGCGGGGGCGGGAGGTTACGAGCAGTACTTC.

This chain connects TRBV4-2 to TRBJ2-7; TRBD1 agrees at 7 bases. Germline CDR1 is LGHNA and CDR2 is YNFKEQ. The length of the CDR3 is 16 residues. With V trimmed by 0 bases and J by 3 bases, 8 bases remained unmatched. CDR3 protein: CASSQDKGTVYYEQYF. As DNA, the CDR3 is TGTGCCAGCAGCCAAGATAAAGGGACAGTCTACTACGAGCAGTACTTC.

This clone was seen once. The CDR3 here is CSVEGLGTGENQETQYF. CDR3 DNA sequence: TGCAGCGTTGAAGGACTAGGGACAGGGGAAAACCAAGAGACCCAGTACTTC. The J gene is TRBJ2-5, the V gene TRBV29-1, with 10 bases lining up with TRBD1. CDR3 length equals 17 residues. Germline lookup yields CDR1 SQVTM and CDR2 ANQGSEA. The V segment lost 1 base and the J segment 0 bases; nucleotides outside the gene matches: 8.

V and J are TRBV7-8 and TRBJ2-7; 10 nucleotides align to TRBD2. After removal of 5 bases from V and 2 bases from J, the junction contained 6 bases not matched to a gene. CDR3 size: 15 residues. From germline, CDR1 is SGHVS and CDR2 FQNEAQ. The CDR3 region is CASSPRAGGPYEQYF. The CDR3, as DNA: TGTGCCAGCAGCCCCAGAGCGGGAGGGCCCTACGAGCAGTACTTC.

V is TRBV11-1 and J is TRBJ2-5; maybe TRBD1 (6 bases). The CDR3 totals 14 residues. Germline CDR1 is SGHAT and CDR2 is FQDESV (reference sequence). Trimming pared 2 bases from V and 5 bases from J, leaving 12 bases between. Written as DNA, the CDR3 is TGTGCCAGCAGCTTAAGGACAGTAGGGGAGACCCAGTACTTC. Translating gives CASSLRTVGETQYF.

The rearrangement links TRBV21-1 to TRBJ1-2; the table's D call, TRBD1, was not checked against the DNA. TRBV21-1 has pseudogene status. The CDR3 contains 17 residues. The CDR3 loop reads CASSKIPLQGRSYGYTF. Here the CDR3 DNA reads TGTGCCAGCAGCAAAATCCCCCTACAGGGAAGGAGCTATGGCTACACCTTC.

V gene TRBV28 combines with J gene TRBJ2-1, with 9 bases matching TRBD2. The CDR3 contains 16 residues. V shed 10 bases, J shed 4 bases, and the junction held 14 bases outside the gene matches. Looked up from germline, CDR1 is MDHEN and CDR2 is SYDVKM. CDR3 nucleotide sequence: TGTGCCACCAAAGACTCAATAGCGGGAGCTTACAATGAGCAGTTCTTC. Protein product: CATKDSIAGAYNEQFF.

The chain employs TRBV2 and TRBJ1-2; 8 nucleotides align to TRBD1. V shed 2 bases and J 2 bases; nucleotides not matched to a gene: 10. The CDR3 contains 17 residues. The germline CDR1 and CDR2 sequences are SNHLY and FYNNEI. CDR3 in amino acids: CASSELKAGGLNYGYTF. The CDR3 bases are TGTGCCAGCAGTGAACTAAAGGCAGGGGGCTTGAACTATGGCTACACCTTC.

The chain links TRBV9 to TRBJ1-3, with D unresolved. The V gene's germline CDR1 is SGDLS and CDR2 YYNGEE. The CDR3 length is 13 residues. The V end lost 5 bases, the J end lost 0 bases, and 6 bases lay between the germline ends. CDR3: CASRADSGNTIYF. As DNA, the CDR3 is TGTGCCAGCAGGGCAGACTCTGGAAACACCATATATTTT.

The chain has TRBV4-1 and TRBJ2-1; 9 nucleotides agree with TRBD2. CDR3 length: 17 residues. Germline V gives CDR1 MGHRA, CDR2 YSYEKL. The V and J ends lost 1 base and 1 base, in that order; junction bases with no gene match: 5. CDR3 nucleotides: TGCGCCAGCAGCCAAGGTAGCGGGAGATCGTCCTACAATGAGCAGTTCTTC. It codes for CASSQGSGRSSYNEQFF.

V usage is TRBV5-1 and J usage is TRBJ2-7; unclear D gene. From germline, CDR1 is SGHRS and CDR2 YFSETQ. The CDR3 is made up of 13 amino acids. The ends were cut back, 2 bases at V and 0 bases at J, with 6 bases in the middle. CDR3 protein: CASSFDPSYEQYF. For the CDR3, the DNA is TGCGCCAGCAGCTTCGACCCCTCCTACGAGCAGTACTTC.

CDR3 in DNA: TGCGCCAGCAGCCAAGGAGTTTCCAGCGGGAGGTCAGATACGCAGTATTTT. Translating gives CASSQGVSSGRSDTQYF. The rearrangement links TRBV4-3 to TRBJ2-3; 9 positions agree with TRBD2. The V gene end was trimmed by 1 base and the J gene end by 4 bases; junction bases not matched to a gene: 9. CDR1 LGHNA and CDR2 YSLEER come from the germline V gene. This CDR3 is 17 amino acids long.

This chain uses TRBV7-8 with TRBJ2-2, with 8 positions matching TRBD2. V dropped 4 bases and J dropped 5; count of bases not matched to a gene: 6. Per germline, CDR1 SGHVS and CDR2 FQNEAQ. CDR3 length equals 15 residues. The CDR3 protein is CASSWREALTGELFF. In nucleotides, the CDR3 is TGTGCCAGCAGCTGGCGGGAGGCCCTAACCGGGGAGCTGTTTTTT. The whole variable domain, remainder taken from reference TRBV7-8 and TRBJ2-2, is GAGVSQSPRYKVAKRGQDVALRCDPISGHVSLFWYQQALGQGPEFLTYFQNEAQLDKSGLPSDRFFAERPEGSVSTLKIQRTQQEDSAVYLCASSWREALTGELFFGEGSRLTVL.

The rearrangement joins TRBV6-1 to TRBJ1-4, with D hard to call. The CDR3 is 12 amino acids. Germline values: CDR1 MNHNS, CDR2 SASEGT. Trimming removed 6 bases at V and 8 bases at J, with 10 bases between. The CDR3 region is CASRGLGEKLFF. In DNA, the CDR3 is TGTGCCAGCAGGGGTTTGGGAGAAAAACTGTTTTTT.